Below are 2 T cell receptor beta chains sequenced from a single sample in a study of Graves' ophthalmopathy and Graves' hyperthyroidism. Amplified material comprised TCR beta CDR3 regions derived from RNA transcripts. HTBI primers were used in a first-round RT-PCR, which preceded a second-round multiplex PCR. TCRdb redid the calling of the multiplex PCR reads with MiXCR, one entry per CDR3 protein. The table lists 260,000 or so distinct CDR3 sequences, 45% to 55% of them singletons, with around 43% in the top ten. Material for sequencing was peripheral blood. Receptor source: an adult man with Graves' ophthalmopathy.

The chain uses TRBV19 and TRBJ1-1; D uncertain. This CDR3 has 10 amino acids. Trimming stripped 6 bases from V and 5 bases from J, with 4 bases between. Germline-derived CDR1 and CDR2 are LNHDA and SQIVND (reference sequence). CDR3 region: CASRITEAFF. The CDR3 DNA reads TGTGCCAGTAGAATAACTGAAGCTTTCTTT.

The chain is built from TRBV15 and TRBJ2-7; 9 bases fit TRBD1. The germline gives CDR1 LNHNV, CDR2 YYDKDF (reference sequence). This CDR3 is 15 amino acids long. With V trimmed by 3 bases and J by 3 bases, 6 bases remained unmatched. CDR3: CATSSPGQGNYEQYF. Written as DNA, the CDR3 is TGTGCCACCAGCAGCCCCGGACAGGGGAACTACGAGCAGTACTTC.